These 8 T cell receptor beta chains share one sample of origin, sequenced in a study of CD8 T cells in Susac syndrome. Random hexamers were used to reverse transcribe 0.5 to 1 ug of RNA. TCRdb re-called the immunoSEQ multiplex PCR reads with MiXCR, one entry per CDR3 protein. The profile shows 200,000 or so distinct CDR3 sequences, almost 96% of them singletons. The specimen was CD4+ T cells from PBMCs. These receptors were obtained from a human donor with multiple sclerosis.

In regard to this clonotype: One end of the junction does not line up with germline, which may come from a read error. The chain combines TRBV19 with TRBJ2-3; the D gene is possibly TRBD2 (5 bases). Germline values: CDR1 LNHDA, CDR2 SQIVND (reference sequence). The CDR3 is made up of 13 amino acids. CDR3 nucleotide sequence: TGTGCCAGTAGCATAGTGGTAGCGGATACGCAGTATTTT. It encodes CASSIVVADTQYF.

The chain recombines TRBV7-2 with TRBJ1-6; 8 positions agree with TRBD1. The germline gives CDR1 SGHTA, CDR2 FQGNSA. The CDR3 length is 15 residues. The junction had 4 bases not matched to a gene; V was cut back by 4 bases and J by 5 bases. CDR3 residues: CASSSGQGNNSPLHF. The CDR3 nucleotides are TGTGCCAGCAGCTCTGGACAGGGAAATAATTCACCCCTCCACTTT.

The chain uses TRBV9 and TRBJ2-7; D gene ambiguous. The CDR3 has 13 residues. The germline CDR1 and CDR2 sequences are SGDLS and YYNGEE. V lost 4 bases to trimming and J lost 2 bases, with 10 bases between them. CDR3 residues: CASSRGPAYEQYF. The CDR3 nucleotides are TGTGCCAGCAGCCGCGGACCTGCCTACGAGCAGTACTTC.

J is TRBJ2-4 and V is TRBV6-6; D not certain. The germline V gene encodes CDR1 MNHNY and CDR2 SVGAGI (reference sequence). V was cut by 8 bases and J by 0 bases, with 5 bases left in between. CDR3 length equals 12 residues. The CDR3 loop is CASRVAKNIQYF. The CDR3 DNA follows: TGTGCCAGCCGGGTAGCCAAAAACATTCAGTACTTC.

CDR3 nucleotides: TGTGCCACCAGCGGGAGGGGGCGCGCCGGGGAGCTGTTTTTT. Amino acids: CATSGRGRAGELFF. The rearrangement joins TRBV15 to TRBJ2-2, with D perhaps given as TRBD1 or TRBD2 (7 bases each). Germline CDR1 is LNHNV and CDR2 is YYDKDF (reference sequence). The CDR3 loop spans 14 amino acids. Trimming pared 5 bases from V and 6 bases from J, leaving 13 bases between.

The chain combines TRBV3-1 with TRBJ2-5; 10 bases are a match to TRBD1. The CDR3 contains 14 residues. The junction had 5 bases not matched to a gene; V was cut back by 6 bases and J by 4 bases. CDR1 LGHDT and CDR2 YNNKEL come from the germline V gene (reference sequence). The CDR3 nucleotides are TGTGCCAGCAGGCGAAGGACAGGGGGAGAGACCCAGTACTTC. It codes for CASRRRTGGETQYF.

V usage is TRBV10-3 and J usage is TRBJ2-1, with 12 nucleotides matching TRBD2. The germline V gene encodes CDR1 ENHRY and CDR2 SYGVKD. J gave up 10 bases and V 7 bases, and 8 bases lay outside the gene matches. The CDR3 is 14 amino acids. CDR3 loop: CAITSSGGAREQFF. CDR3 sequence (DNA): TGTGCCATCACCTCTAGCGGGGGGGCCAGGGAGCAGTTCTTC.

The chain carries TRBV20-1 and TRBJ1-1, with D maybe TRBD1 (5 bases). Deletions cut 2 bases from V and 7 bases from J, with 20 bases between. There are 15 residues in the CDR3. Germline CDR1 is DFQATT and CDR2 is SNEGSKA (reference sequence). The chain's CDR3 is CSARLTRQGRGEAFF. The CDR3 nucleotides are TGCAGTGCTAGATTGACTCGGCAGGGTCGGGGTGAAGCTTTCTTT.